This T cell receptor beta chain derives from a study of CD4 and CD8 cells across lung adenocarcinoma regions. Germline assignment: CDR1 SGHAT and CDR2 FQNNGV. V was clipped by 5 bases and J by 4 bases, with 5 bases between them. This CDR3 region has 11 residues. TCRdb independently ran MiXCR on the PCR reads; one entry per CDR3 protein. The sample contains about 10,000 distinct CDR3 sequences, around half of which appear only once. Localized lung adenocarcinoma, a non-small cell lung cancer, affected the donors. This clonotype is classed as medium-sized. This chain uses TRBV11-2 with TRBJ2-5; no firm D call. The specimen sequenced was CD8+ T cells from the margin of a lung tumor. This sequence was found in a male donor with lung adenocarcinoma. The CD4 and CD8 labels of this study may be unreliable. The CDR3 here is CASSIGETQYF. The CDR3 DNA follows: TGTGCCAGCAGCATTGGAGAGACCCAGTACTTC.